Listed here are 30 T cell receptor beta chains from one sample, sequenced in a study of blood T cell repertoires in COVID-19 (dated by TCRdb to 2018 to 2021). Libraries were prepared through the immunoSEQ multiplex PCR assay. TCRdb took this table from immuneACCESS and kept in-frame rearrangements with V and J called. Such tables lack part of the clones; where checked against another copy, unresolved V genes explain under half of the gap, and the rest is unexplained. The sample table contains roughly 200,000 clones; only one count was recorded for around nine tenths of them. The top ten constitute 1.5% to 2% of the sample. Sequencing input: peripheral blood. Every receptor here comes from a man aged 18 to 30 with active or convalescent COVID-19.

This clone showed up just once. The chain carries TRBV30 and TRBJ1-1; a possible D gene is TRBD1 (5 bases). There are 13 residues in the CDR3. The ends were cut back, 0 bases at V and 4 bases at J, with 9 bases in the middle. The germline V gene encodes CDR1 GTSNPN and CDR2 SVGIG (reference sequence). As DNA, the CDR3 is TGTGCCTGGAGTGTAGGGCAGGGCACTGAAGCTTTCTTT. It specifies CAWSVGQGTEAFF. Looking up the rest from reference TRBV30 and TRBJ1-1 gives the full variable domain: SQTIHQWPATLVQPVGSPLSLECTVEGTSNPNLYWYRQAAGRGLQLLFYSVGIGQISSEVPQNLSASRPQDRQFILSSKKLLLSDSGFYLCAWSVGQGTEAFFGQGTRLTVV.

The chain carries TRBV2 and TRBJ2-1; 7 bases fit TRBD2. Losses at the gene ends were 2 bases for V and 1 base for J; bases not matched to a gene: 11. The CDR3 totals 18 residues. CDR1 SNHLY and CDR2 FYNNEI come from the germline V gene. CDR3 bases: TGTGCCAGCAGTGAACCCAAATCTCGGGAGGAGTCCTACAATGAGCAGTTCTTC. It yields the protein CASSEPKSREESYNEQFF. The whole variable domain, filled in from reference TRBV2 and TRBJ2-1, reads EPEVTQTPSHQVTQMGQEVILRCVPISNHLYFYWYRQILGQKVEFLVSFYNNEISEKSEIFDDQFSVERPDGSNFTLKIRSTKLEDSAMYFCASSEPKSREESYNEQFFGPGTRLTVL.

The chain is built from TRBV5-5 and TRBJ2-2; TRBD1 might be the D (6 bases). Trimming left V 4 bases short and J 0 bases short, with 10 bases between. The CDR3 extends over 15 amino acids. Germline lookup yields CDR1 SGHKS and CDR2 YYEKEE (reference sequence). CDR3 amino acids: CASSANRANTGELFF. In nucleotides, the CDR3 is TGTGCCAGCAGCGCGAACAGGGCGAACACCGGGGAGCTGTTTTTT.

This chain connects TRBV4-2 to TRBJ1-5; D not certain. Germline values: CDR1 LGHNA, CDR2 YNFKEQ. The ends were cut back, 4 bases at V and 0 bases at J, with 13 bases in the middle. The CDR3 has 16 residues. CDR3 protein: CASSPEVSYSNQPQHF. For the CDR3, the DNA is TGTGCCAGCAGCCCGGAGGTTTCCTATAGCAATCAGCCCCAGCATTTT.

The chain uses TRBV18 and TRBJ1-2; D not resolved. The germline V gene encodes CDR1 KGHSH and CDR2 LQKENI. The CDR3 loop spans 15 amino acids. Between the trimmed V and J ends, which lost 1 base and 4 bases, there was a span of 13 bases. CDR3 in DNA: TGTGCCAGCTCACCACTGAAACAGAGCCCCTATGGCTACACCTTC. Its translation is CASSPLKQSPYGYTF.

A remark on this clone: The same CDR3 can be traced to other DNA sequences in this sample. The chain combines TRBV7-9 with TRBJ1-1, with 9 bases that match TRBD1. The CDR3 loop spans 14 amino acids. J lost 1 base, V lost 5 bases, and 2 bases had no gene match. The germline gives CDR1 SEHNR, CDR2 FQNEAQ (reference sequence). CDR3 in amino acids: CASSLGQGNTEAFF. The CDR3, as DNA: TGTGCCAGCAGCCTGGGACAGGGGAACACTGAAGCTTTCTTT. The full variable domain, rest sourced from reference TRBV7-9 and TRBJ1-1, is DTGVSQNPRHKITKRGQNVTFRCDPISEHNRLYWYRQTLGQGPEFLTYFQNEAQLEKSRLLSDRFSAERPKGSFSTLEIQRTEQGDSAMYLCASSLGQGNTEAFFGQGTRLTVV.

This chain links TRBV6-5 with TRBJ1-6; TRBD1 aligns across 8 bases. Germline trimming cut 5 bases from V and 8 bases from J; bases unmatched to any gene: 5. From germline, CDR1 is MNHEY and CDR2 SVGAGI. This CDR3 region has 14 residues. CDR3 amino acids: CASSRDRGDSPLHF. The CDR3 DNA follows: TGTGCCAGCAGTCGCGACAGGGGTGATTCACCCCTCCACTTT.

This sequence joins TRBV11-2 and TRBJ1-4, with 7 bases that match TRBD1. V was clipped by 7 bases and J by 0 bases; unmatched bases: 5. This CDR3 contains 15 residues. The V gene's germline CDR1 is SGHAT and CDR2 FQNNGV. The CDR3 nucleotides read TGTGCCAGCAACCCAACAGGGGCAACTAATGAAAAACTGTTTTTT. It codes for CASNPTGATNEKLFF.

The J gene is TRBJ1-1, the V gene TRBV29-1; D is unclear. Germline CDR1 is SQVTM and CDR2 is ANQGSEA. V dropped 4 bases and J dropped 4 bases, with 13 bases sitting between them. This CDR3 is 13 amino acids long. The chain's CDR3 is CSVGTRRATEAFF. As DNA, the CDR3 is TGCAGCGTTGGGACTAGGCGTGCCACTGAAGCTTTCTTT.

V and J are TRBV4-2 and TRBJ1-2; tentatively, D is TRBD1 (6 bases). Trimming shortened V by 2 bases and J by 4 bases, and 14 bases separated the two germline ends. CDR3 length equals 15 residues. Germline lookup yields CDR1 LGHNA and CDR2 YNFKEQ. CDR3 loop: CASSQPGGGVYGYTF. DNA of the CDR3: TGTGCCAGCAGCCAACCGGGAGGGGGTGTCTATGGCTACACCTTC.

The rearrangement uses TRBV15 and TRBJ2-2; 7 nucleotides agree with TRBD1. The J segment lost 5 bases and the V segment lost 3 bases, leaving 9 bases of the junction unmatched. Looked up from germline, CDR1 is LNHNV and CDR2 is YYDKDF (reference sequence). The CDR3 is 16 amino acids. The CDR3 DNA sequence: TGTGCCACCAGCAGCCGGACAGGAACTCCTACCGGGGAGCTGTTTTTT. Residues: CATSSRTGTPTGELFF.

This rearrangement joins TRBV5-4 to TRBJ2-4; no clear D gene. Germline loops: CDR1 SGHNT, CDR2 YYREEE (reference sequence). This CDR3 has 16 residues. With 0 bases removed from V and 0 bases from J, the gap between germline ends came to 10 bases. CDR3 nucleotide sequence: TGTGCCAGCAGCTTGGATGGAGCCTTAGCCAAAAACATTCAGTACTTC. Its translation: CASSLDGALAKNIQYF.

J is TRBJ2-3 and V is TRBV11-2; possible D gene TRBD2, 6 bases. CDR1 is SGHAT and CDR2 is FQNNGV in the germline V gene. V was trimmed by 1 base and J by 4 bases, leaving 18 bases between them. The CDR3 contains 17 residues. The CDR3 spells CASSLVTRGIGADTQYF. CDR3 DNA: TGTGCCAGCAGCTTAGTAACCCGGGGGATCGGCGCAGATACGCAGTATTTT.

The chain has TRBV4-2 and TRBJ2-2, with 10 bases identical to TRBD1. There are 16 residues in the CDR3. The trim removed 0 bases at V and 6 bases at J, leaving 4 bases unmatched. Germline loops: CDR1 LGHNA, CDR2 YNFKEQ. This chain's CDR3 is CASSQDLGTGAGELFF. In nucleotides, the CDR3 is TGTGCCAGCAGCCAAGATCTGGGGACAGGGGCCGGGGAGCTGTTTTTT.

The chain is built from TRBV9 and TRBJ2-7; D is ambiguous. Trimming pared 0 bases from V and 3 bases from J, leaving 13 bases between. Germline CDR1 reads SGDLS; CDR2 reads YYNGEE. The CDR3 totals 15 residues. Written as DNA, the CDR3 is TGTGCCAGCAGCGTAGGGTCACTTCCGAACTACGAGCAGTACTTC. This sequence encodes CASSVGSLPNYEQYF.

V is TRBV7-9 and J is TRBJ2-5; D may be TRBD2 (5 bases). This CDR3 is built from 16 residues. V lost 1 base and J 9 bases, leaving 21 bases between the germline ends. Looked up from germline, CDR1 is SEHNR and CDR2 is FQNEAQ (reference sequence). The CDR3 region is CASSLVAAITQRAQYF. CDR3 coding DNA: TGTGCCAGCAGCTTAGTGGCCGCCATAACCCAGAGGGCCCAGTACTTC. Drawing the rest from reference TRBV7-9 and TRBJ2-5, the complete variable domain is DTGVSQNPRHKITKRGQNVTFRCDPISEHNRLYWYRQTLGQGPEFLTYFQNEAQLEKSRLLSDRFSAERPKGSFSTLEIQRTEQGDSAMYLCASSLVAAITQRAQYFGPGTRLLVL.

The J gene is TRBJ2-7, the V gene TRBV7-3; D gene unclear. With 1 base removed from V and 7 bases from J, the gap between germline ends came to 8 bases. The CDR3 is made up of 12 amino acids. The germline gives CDR1 SGHTA, CDR2 FQGTGA. The CDR3 sequence is CASSLNAEEQYF. CDR3 nucleotides: TGTGCCAGCAGCTTAAACGCGGAAGAGCAGTACTTC.

CDR3 bases: TGTGCTAGTGGCCGAGGACTAAAAGACTACGAGCAGTACTTC. It specifies CASGRGLKDYEQYF. This chain joins TRBV12-5 and TRBJ2-7, with D possibly being TRBD2 (6 bases). CDR1 LGHNT and CDR2 FRNRAP come from the germline V gene. V was pared by 6 bases and J by 3 bases, with 15 bases between. The CDR3 length is 14 residues.

The chain joins TRBV5-5 to TRBJ2-5; weak D call: TRBD2 (5 bases). Germline V gives CDR1 SGHKS, CDR2 YYEKEE (reference sequence). This CDR3 contains 13 residues. Trimming pared 3 bases from V and 1 base from J, leaving 7 bases between. The CDR3 region has the DNA TGTGCCAGCAGCTCCGGACTCCAAGAGACCCAGTACTTC. The encoded protein is CASSSGLQETQYF.

The CDR3 DNA sequence: TGTGCCAGCAGTGACAGGAACTCCTACAATGAGCAGTTCTTC. It codes for CASSDRNSYNEQFF. The chain uses TRBV2 and TRBJ2-1, with D hard to call. This CDR3 is 14 amino acids long. Deletions cut 3 bases from V and 0 bases from J, with 6 bases between. Germline CDR1 SNHLY, CDR2 FYNNEI.

The chain carries TRBV6-5 and TRBJ1-3, with D hard to call. CDR1 MNHEY and CDR2 SVGAGI come from the germline V gene. V was trimmed by 4 bases and J by 4 bases, leaving 8 bases between them. This CDR3 has 13 residues. The CDR3 coding sequence is TGTGCCAGCAGTTCCCCTCTCGGAAACACCATATATTTT. Protein sequence: CASSSPLGNTIYF.

This chain joins TRBV11-2 and TRBJ2-1; possibly TRBD2 for D (6 bases). The ends were cut back, 4 bases at V and 0 bases at J, with 10 bases in the middle. Germline V gene lookup returns CDR1 SGHAT and CDR2 FQNNGV. The CDR3 has 15 amino acids. This CDR3 is CASSWDFLSYNEQFF. CDR3 nucleotides: TGTGCCAGCAGCTGGGACTTTCTCTCCTACAATGAGCAGTTCTTC.

The chain recombines TRBV7-9 with TRBJ2-1, with 10 bases fitting TRBD2. With 1 base clipped from V and 2 bases from J, the junction kept 8 bases outside the gene matches. The CDR3 sequence is 18 residues long. Germline lookup yields CDR1 SEHNR and CDR2 FQNEAQ (reference sequence). The CDR3 protein is CASSLGLTSGVPYNEQFF. Written as DNA, the CDR3 is TGTGCCAGCAGCTTAGGCCTAACTAGCGGGGTCCCCTACAATGAGCAGTTCTTC.

The chain carries TRBV2 and TRBJ2-7, with TRBD2 matching over 12 bases. The germline V gene encodes CDR1 SNHLY and CDR2 FYNNEI. This CDR3 has 14 residues. Trimming took 7 bases from V and 2 from J; bases not matched to a gene: 3. CDR3: CASTTSGRTYEQYF. For the CDR3, the DNA is TGTGCCAGCACTACTAGCGGGAGGACCTACGAGCAGTACTTC.

This clone was found once. V is TRBV6-5 and J is TRBJ1-1, with D uncertain. Germline CDR1 and CDR2: MNHEY and SVGAGI. V was clipped by 6 bases and J by 7 bases, with 18 bases between them. The CDR3 length is 14 residues. For the CDR3, the DNA is TGTGCCAGCAGACCTCCGGGAGGGATCAGTGAAGCTTTCTTT. Amino acids: CASRPPGGISEAFF.

The genes are TRBV5-1 and TRBJ2-7; TRBD2 is a possible D gene (6 bases). This CDR3 is 16 amino acids long. The V and J ends lost 1 base and 2 bases respectively, with 16 bases between them. Per the germline V gene, CDR1 is SGHRS and CDR2 is YFSETQ. DNA of the CDR3: TGCGCCAGCAGCTTGACGGGGGACTTACGAACCTACGAGCAGTACTTC. Protein: CASSLTGDLRTYEQYF.

The V call is TRBV4-2, the J call TRBJ2-1; perhaps TRBD2 as D (5 bases). CDR3 length: 16 residues. The V and J ends lost 4 bases and 1 base respectively, with 14 bases between them. Germline CDR1 and CDR2: LGHNA and YNFKEQ. The DNA of the CDR3 is TGTGCCAGCAGCCTGAAGGTCGGGGAGTCCTACAATGAGCAGTTCTTC. It encodes CASSLKVGESYNEQFF.

The rearrangement links TRBV5-5 to TRBJ2-7, with 7 bases aligning to TRBD2. The CDR3 length is 18 residues. The V gene's germline CDR1 is SGHKS and CDR2 YYEKEE (reference sequence). The trim removed 4 bases at V and 5 bases at J, leaving 21 bases unmatched. The CDR3 DNA sequence: TGTGCCAGCAGCAAAAGGCCCTCCTCAGGCGGGGGAACCCACGAGCAGTACTTC. Its protein product is CASSKRPSSGGGTHEQYF.

This clone was detected only a few times. Other DNA sequences in the same sample also yield this CDR3. V is TRBV30 and J is TRBJ2-5; the match to TRBD1 covers 7 bases. Per the germline V gene, CDR1 is GTSNPN and CDR2 is SVGIG (reference sequence). The CDR3 totals 13 residues. V was pared by 0 bases and J by 5 bases, with 3 bases of the junction left unmatched. The CDR3 coding sequence is TGTGCCTGGAGTGTACAGGGGCTTGAGACCCAGTACTTC. Its translation: CAWSVQGLETQYF.

V and J are TRBV7-2 and TRBJ2-7; 11 bases fit TRBD2. The V and J ends lost 4 bases and 0 bases, in that order; junction bases with no gene match: 2. Germline-derived CDR1 and CDR2 are SGHTA and FQGNSA. The CDR3 has 15 residues. CDR3 sequence (DNA): TGTGCCAGCAGCTCCGGGACTAGCGGCTCCTACGAGCAGTACTTC. It yields the protein CASSSGTSGSYEQYF.